Listed here is a single TCR beta chain. This clonotype was counted ten times or more. Its target antigen remains unknown. One end of the junction varies from germline; a read error may be responsible. The germline V gene supplies CDR1 SGHTA and CDR2 FQGNSA. From the cysteine up to the phenylalanine, the CDR3 has a length of 14 residues. Just CDR3 DNA is preserved here, 42 bases in frame from base 1. Library preparation used RT-PCR. Sequencing instrument: Illumina HiSeq 2500. Clones were called with MiXCR by TCRdb after fastp trimmed the public reads at Q25, and only in-frame beta chains were retained. Rows with a matching CDR3 protein are joined into one entry that keeps the most common DNA and genes. Here the sample has roughly 630,000 distinct CDR3 sequences; approximately 15% occur a single time. The top ten constitute 7.5% to 9% of the sample. The entry originates in a study of response to subunit inactivated influenza vaccine (dated by TCRdb to the late 2010s). Some background on the complete study: To follow how T cells responded to a trivalent subunit inactivated influenza vaccine, the researchers relied on deep quantitative profiling of the T cell receptor repertoire.

Overall study outcomes, separate from this receptor: It was suggested by the authors that each seasonal influenza vaccination may recruit only a limited number of new T cells.

The rearrangement joined TRBV7-2 to TRBJ1-1; 8 bases in the junction line up with TRBD1. This clonotype originated in a man aged 50-60 years who received an inactivated influenza vaccine. Donor details come from another sample of the same person, matched by shared clones. Sequenced here: PBMCs from blood, sampled less than 15 days before vaccination. This receptor has the CDR3 CASSSQGANTEAFF. The DNA is as follows: TGCGCCAGCAGCAGCCAGGGGGCTAACACTGAAGCTTTCTTT.